Listed below are T cell receptor beta chains from one sample, sequenced in a study of shared clonotypes between healthy human individuals. TCRdb keeps only in-frame clones here, not all; method: immunoSEQ multiplex PCR. Found here are approximately 400,000 clones, around 96% of them singletons; the top ten hold 0.25% to 0.35%. The sequencing sample was made of memory CD8+ T cells sorted from blood. These receptors all stem from a man aged 30 to 39 in good health. CDR3s include the opening cysteine and the closing phenylalanine or tryptophan. Each record gives: V gene, J gene, D gene, clone size, CDR3 DNA, CDR3 protein. The D gene is left open where the match is weak. The size of a clone is reported for some rows only, either as once, few or many, or as a class for expanded clones.

TRBV5-5	TRBJ1-2	-	-	TGTGCCAGCAGCACAGACGGGACACCCTATGGCTACACCTTC	CASSTDGTPYGYTF
TRBV30	TRBJ2-7	-	-	TGTGCCTGGAGTGCGATGACCCGCTACGAGCAGTACTTC	CAWSAMTRYEQYF
TRBV9	TRBJ1-2	-	-	TGTGCCAGCAGCGGGGCAACAGGACCTCCTAACTATGGCTACACCTTC	CASSGATGPPNYGYTF
TRBV7-8	TRBJ2-6	-	-	TGTGCCAGCAGCTTTCGGGACACACGGTTGGCAGGGGCCAACGTCCTGACTTTC	CASSFRDTRLAGANVLTF
TRBV6-1	TRBJ2-7	TRBD1	-	TGTGCCAGCAGTGAAGTTTCAGGGGGCAGCTACGAGCAGTACTTC	CASSEVSGGSYEQYF
TRBV5-1	TRBJ1-2	-	-	TGCGCCAGCAGCTGGCCCGACAGACCAAGACCCTATGGCTACACCTTC	CASSWPDRPRPYGYTF
TRBV13	TRBJ1-5	-	-	TGTGCCAGCAGCCCGGACCGTCGTTTTAGCAATCAGCCCCAGCATTTT	CASSPDRRFSNQPQHF
TRBV6-5	TRBJ1-6	-	-	TGTGCCAGCACCCAAGGGAGGGCACCCCTCCACTTT	CASTQGRAPLHF
TRBV19	TRBJ1-5	-	-	TGTGCCAGTAGTATGTCGCCTCAGTCACAGCCCCAGCATTTT	CASSMSPQSQPQHF
TRBV7-2	TRBJ2-7	-	-	TGTGCCAGCAGCCTTCCAACGCGAGCCTACGAGCAGTACTTC	CASSLPTRAYEQYF
TRBV6-1	TRBJ2-7	-	-	TGTGCCAGCAGGACTCCCGCTGGAGAGCAGTACTTC	CASRTPAGEQYF
TRBV6-1	TRBJ1-1	-	-	TGTGCCAGCAGTGAACCGCAGTTGAACACTGAAGCTTTCTTT	CASSEPQLNTEAFF
TRBV18	TRBJ1-2	-	-	TGTGCCAGCTCCCCACAACAGGAGAACTATGGCTACACCTTC	CASSPQQENYGYTF
TRBV27	TRBJ2-5	TRBD2	-	TGTGCCAGCAGTTTAGAGGGGACTAGCGGAGAGACCCAGTACTTC	CASSLEGTSGETQYF
TRBV29-1	TRBJ2-7	-	-	TGCAGCGTCGCAATCGGGCCCTACGAGCAGTACTTC	CSVAIGPYEQYF
TRBV28	TRBJ1-6	TRBD1	-	TGTGCCAGCAAGATTTTACAGGGGGCTTCACCCCTCCACTTT	CASKILQGASPLHF
TRBV4-2	TRBJ1-4	-	few	TGTGCCAGCAGCCAAGATGGTACAGGGTTATTTTTT	CASSQDGTGLFF
TRBV10-3	TRBJ1-3	-	-	TGTGCCATCAGACCTACAGGGACTGGAAACACCATATATTTT	CAIRPTGTGNTIYF
TRBV27	TRBJ2-3	-	-	TGTGCCAGCAGTTTTGATCGGTCGCCTGGTAGCACAGATACGCAGTATTTT	CASSFDRSPGSTDTQYF
TRBV10-3	TRBJ2-3	-	-	TGTGCCATCAGTGATTCAAGGGTAATGAGAAGATTAGATACGCAGTATTTT	CAISDSRVMRRLDTQYF
TRBV18	TRBJ1-2	TRBD1	-	TGTGCCAGCTTCAATCCGGGACAGGGGGCGAAAGGCTACACCTTC	CASFNPGQGAKGYTF
TRBV25-1	TRBJ1-4	-	-	TGTGCCAGCAGTGTAGGCAGAGCAACTAATGAAAAACTGTTTTTT	CASSVGRATNEKLFF
TRBV7-3	TRBJ2-1	-	-	TGTGCCAGCAGCCCAAATAAACTATCCAATGAGCAGTTCTTC	CASSPNKLSNEQFF
TRBV7-2	TRBJ2-3	TRBD2	-	TGTGCCAGCAGCTATCCAACTAGCGGGAGCACAGATACGCAGTATTTT	CASSYPTSGSTDTQYF
TRBV5-4	TRBJ1-1	TRBD1	-	TGTGCCAGCAACTTGGTGAGGGACAGCGATGAAGCTTTCTTT	CASNLVRDSDEAFF
TRBV2	TRBJ2-7	TRBD2	-	TGTGCCAGCAGTCCGACTAGCGGGAGTTCCCACGAGCAGTACTTC	CASSPTSGSSHEQYF
TRBV6-6	TRBJ2-3	TRBD2	-	TGTGCCAGCAGTTACTCGAGACTAGCGGGGATGGATACGCAGTATTTT	CASSYSRLAGMDTQYF
TRBV27	TRBJ2-1	-	-	TGTGCCAGCAGTTTAGACTTACTAGGCCTCTACAATGAGCAGTTCTTC	CASSLDLLGLYNEQFF
TRBV28	TRBJ2-6	-	once	TGTGCCACAACAACCGGGGGTAAGGGGGCCAACGTCCTGACTTTC	CATTTGGKGANVLTF
TRBV7-2	TRBJ1-2	-	once	TGTGCCAGCAGCTTAAGCGGCAGCGGAAAGACCTATGGCTACACCTTC	CASSLSGSGKTYGYTF
TRBV9	TRBJ1-3	-	-	TGTGCCAGCAGCGCCGACATGTTCTCTGGAAACACCATATATTTT	CASSADMFSGNTIYF
TRBV18	TRBJ1-1	TRBD1	-	TGTGCCAGCTCACTTAACAGGGGACCCCTGAACACTGAAGCTTTCTTT	CASSLNRGPLNTEAFF
TRBV19	TRBJ2-7	TRBD1	-	TGTGCCAGTAGCCGACAGGGGAGCTCCTACGAGCAGTACTTC	CASSRQGSSYEQYF
TRBV7-9	TRBJ2-1	-	-	TGTGCCAGCAGGGGTTCGGGACTCTACAATGAGCAGTTCTTC	CASRGSGLYNEQFF
TRBV5-5	TRBJ1-3	-	-	TGTGCCAGCAGCTTGGACGGGAGAAACACCATATATTTT	CASSLDGRNTIYF
TRBV10-3	TRBJ2-7	-	-	TGTGCCATCGGGCTAGACTACGAGCAGTACTTC	CAIGLDYEQYF
TRBV6-5	TRBJ1-3	-	-	TGTGCCAGCAGTTACTCTAACTCTGGAAACACCATATATTTT	CASSYSNSGNTIYF
TRBV10-3	TRBJ2-2	TRBD1	-	TGTGCCACCCGTGACAGGGGCACCGGGGAGCTGTTTTTT	CATRDRGTGELFF
TRBV11-2	TRBJ1-2	-	once	TGTGCCAGCAGCTCAAACTATGGCTACACCTTC	CASSSNYGYTF
TRBV7-2	TRBJ2-1	-	-	TGTGCCAGCAGCTTAGCCTTTGGTCAATACAATGAGCAGTTCTTC	CASSLAFGQYNEQFF
TRBV7-9	TRBJ1-5	TRBD1	-	TGTGCCAGCAGCATGACAGGGTGGCAGCCCCAGCATTTT	CASSMTGWQPQHF
TRBV18	TRBJ1-2	TRBD1	-	TGTGCCAGCTCACAAAGCCCGGGACAGGGGGCAAGAGGCTACACCTTC	CASSQSPGQGARGYTF